The 21 T cell receptor beta chains given below trace back to one sample, sequenced in a study of blood T cells in healthy people across ages. With a J-beta primer mix and a sample-barcoded 5' primer, a second PCR ran roughly 6 to 11 cycles. A single record per CDR3 protein comes from TCRdb applying MiXCR to the 5' RACE reads. The sample lists over a million distinct CDR3 sequences; 40% to 50% were seen once. Specimen: blood. The receptors originated from an older woman in good health.

V usage is TRBV29-1 and J usage is TRBJ2-7; 8 nucleotides match TRBD1. The CDR3 is 10 amino acids. V was pared by 6 bases and J by 9 bases, with 4 bases of the junction left unmatched. Germline CDR1 SQVTM, CDR2 ANQGSEA. The CDR3 DNA is TGCAGCGTGTACAGGGGGAGGCAGTACTTC. This gives the protein CSVYRGRQYF.

At least ten counts were recorded for this clonotype. The chain recombines TRBV18 with TRBJ2-7; D may be TRBD1 (6 bases). With 3 bases removed from V and 6 bases from J, the gap between germline ends came to 9 bases. CDR1 and CDR2 (germline): KGHSH, LQKENI. The CDR3 runs to 12 residues. The CDR3 region is CASSPGQSEQYF. The CDR3 DNA follows: TGTGCCAGCTCACCCGGACAGAGCGAGCAGTACTTC. Full variable domain (rest looked up from reference TRBV18 and TRBJ2-7): NAGVMQNPRHLVRRRGQEARLRCSPMKGHSHVYWYRQLPEEGLKFMVYLQKENIIDESGMPKERFSAEFPKEGPSILRIQQVVRGDSAAYFCASSPGQSEQYFGPGTRLTVT.

The chain joins TRBV10-3 to TRBJ1-2; maybe TRBD1 (5 bases). Trimming stripped 0 bases from V and 11 bases from J, with 22 bases between. Germline CDR1 and CDR2: ENHRY and SYGVKD. The CDR3 covers 16 residues. The CDR3 region has the DNA TGTGCCATCAGTGAGTCGAGTTCCGGGACGGCTGATCGTTACACCTTC. Translation: CAISESSSGTADRYTF.

This chain uses TRBV6-2 or TRBV6-3 with TRBJ2-5; either TRBD1 or TRBD2 may supply D (6 bases each). Per the germline V gene, CDR1 is MNHEY and CDR2 is SVGEGT. The V gene lost 1 base and the J gene lost 5 bases, with 11 bases spanning the gap. The CDR3 is 14 amino acids. CDR3 region: CASSYWGAWETQYF. For the CDR3, the DNA is TGTGCCAGCAGTTACTGGGGGGCGTGGGAGACCCAGTACTTC.

This clonotype was found once. This chain uses TRBV20-1 with TRBJ2-7, with TRBD2 identical over 10 bases. CDR3 length equals 14 residues. After removal of 1 base from V and 2 bases from J, the junction contained 2 bases not matched to a gene. Germline V gene data show CDR1 as DFQATT and CDR2 as SNEGSKA (reference sequence). This CDR3 is CSARVSGRTYEQYF. Here the CDR3 DNA reads TGCAGTGCTAGAGTTAGCGGGAGGACCTACGAGCAGTACTTC.

There are a few counts of this clonotype. The V gene is TRBV12-3 or TRBV12-4, the J gene TRBJ2-5; possibly TRBD1 or TRBD2 for D (6 bases each). The V end lost 1 base, the J end lost 8 bases, and 17 bases lay between the germline ends. The CDR3 is made up of 15 amino acids. The CDR3 spells CASSLGSKGGDTQYF. CDR3 DNA sequence: TGTGCCAGCAGTTTAGGTTCGAAGGGGGGAGACACCCAGTACTTC.

The gene calls are TRBV20-1 and TRBJ2-1; TRBD1 matches 10 bases. V lost 6 bases, J lost 4 bases, and 9 bases stayed unmatched. Per germline, CDR1 DFQATT and CDR2 SNEGSKA (reference sequence). The CDR3 sequence is 15 residues long. Written as DNA, the CDR3 is TGCAGTGCCGACAGACAGGGGGCATTATACAATGAGCAGTTCTTC. Translation: CSADRQGALYNEQFF.

The chain employs TRBV20-1 and TRBJ2-7, with a weak D call TRBD2 (5 bases). Per the germline V gene, CDR1 is DFQATT and CDR2 is SNEGSKA (reference sequence). The CDR3 extends over 12 amino acids. V lost 3 bases and J lost 7, with 13 bases in between. CDR3 loop: CSASEITGEQYF. The CDR3 nucleotides read TGCAGTGCTAGTGAGATCACGGGAGAGCAGTACTTC.

In its sample, this clonotype was seen many times. The V and J genes are TRBV3-1 and TRBJ2-1; tentative D call: TRBD1 (5 bases). This CDR3 has 13 residues. The V end was cut by 5 bases, the J end by 4 bases, with 9 bases between. Germline lookup yields CDR1 LGHDT and CDR2 YNNKEL (reference sequence). This CDR3 reads CASSRQHYNEQFF. CDR3 DNA sequence: TGTGCCAGCAGCAGACAGCATTACAATGAGCAGTTCTTC.

This chain connects TRBV28 to TRBJ1-2; no clear D gene. V was trimmed by 4 bases and J by 2 bases, leaving 20 bases between them. The germline V gene encodes CDR1 MDHEN and CDR2 SYDVKM. This CDR3 comprises 17 residues. The CDR3 loop is CASSSRVESPTNYGYTF. In DNA form, the CDR3 reads TGTGCCAGCAGTTCTAGGGTGGAATCCCCCACGAACTATGGCTACACCTTC.

This sequence joins TRBV7-9 and TRBJ2-1, with 10 bases identical to TRBD1. Germline CDR1 SEHNR, CDR2 FQNEAQ (reference sequence). This CDR3 region has 14 residues. V lost 5 bases to trimming and J lost 8 bases; unmatched junction nucleotides: 6. The CDR3 is CASSHPDRGHEQFF. The CDR3, as DNA: TGTGCCAGCAGCCATCCCGACAGGGGGCATGAGCAGTTCTTC.

The chain uses TRBV12-3 or TRBV12-4 and TRBJ1-6, with TRBD1 matching over 10 bases. This CDR3 has 17 residues. Losses at the gene ends were 7 bases for V and 7 bases for J; bases not matched to a gene: 13. The CDR3: CASTTAGTGVWNSPLHF. Here the CDR3 DNA reads TGTGCCAGCACTACCGCCGGGACAGGGGTATGGAATTCACCCCTCCACTTT.

This sequence joins TRBV6-2 or TRBV6-3 and TRBJ2-5; D is ambiguous. Germline V lookup: CDR1 MNHEY, CDR2 SVGEGT. Trimming removed 3 bases at V and 2 bases at J, with 10 bases between. The CDR3 loop spans 14 amino acids. The CDR3 DNA reads TGTGCCAGCAGTTATGGCCCGCCTCAAGAGACCCAGTACTTC. The encoded protein is CASSYGPPQETQYF.

CDR3 nucleotides: TGTGCCAGCAGCTTCCTAGCGGGAGGTCTCGGGGATACGCAGTATTTT. Translating it yields CASSFLAGGLGDTQYF. The chain couples TRBV7-6 to TRBJ2-3; 11 nucleotides agree with TRBD2. CDR1 SGHVS and CDR2 FNYEAQ come from the germline V gene. Trimming removed 3 bases from V and 6 bases from J; junction bases left unmatched: 8. The CDR3 length is 16 residues.

The genes are TRBV27 and TRBJ1-2, with no clear D. The V end lost 2 bases, the J end lost 4 bases, and 11 bases lay between the germline ends. Germline values: CDR1 MNHEY, CDR2 SMNVEV (reference sequence). The CDR3 is 14 amino acids. The CDR3 protein is CASSLTVPSYGYTF. As DNA, the CDR3 is TGTGCCAGCAGTTTAACCGTACCCAGCTATGGCTACACCTTC.

This clonotype was counted between two and nine times. The chain joins TRBV27 to TRBJ1-5; D is undetermined. Trimming shortened V by 5 bases and J by 15 bases, and 26 bases separated the two germline ends. Germline CDR1 MNHEY, CDR2 SMNVEV (reference sequence). The CDR3 spans 15 residues. CDR3 coding DNA: TGTGCCAGCAGTCACGCCGCGGATATGGGGTCCACCGTGCATTTT. Translated: CASSHAADMGSTVHF.

The CDR3 region has the DNA TGTGCCAGCAGACCTCTACAGGGGCGGGACACCGGGGAGCTGTTTTTT. Translating gives CASRPLQGRDTGELFF. The chain recombines TRBV6-5 with TRBJ2-2; the match to TRBD1 covers 7 bases. Germline V gene sequence: CDR1 MNHEY, CDR2 SVGAGI. V gave up 6 bases and J gave up 3 bases; unmatched junction bases: 10. The CDR3 is 16 amino acids.

This clonotype occurred a few times. V usage is TRBV20-1 and J usage is TRBJ2-1; no reliable D call. V was shortened by 0 bases and J by 6 bases, with 9 bases between the two germline ends. The CDR3 runs 13 residues. Germline-derived CDR1 and CDR2 are DFQATT and SNEGSKA (reference sequence). The chain's CDR3 is CSARDGRINEQFF. DNA of the CDR3: TGCAGTGCTAGAGATGGTCGTATCAATGAGCAGTTCTTC.

This chain connects TRBV27 to TRBJ1-5; weak D call: TRBD1 (5 bases). CDR1 and CDR2 (germline): MNHEY, SMNVEV (reference sequence). CDR3 size: 14 residues. V lost 8 bases, J lost 3 bases, and 14 bases lay in between. The CDR3 nucleotides are TGTGCCAGCCGTGGGGCAGGGTTCAATCAGCCCCAGCATTTT. Translation gives CASRGAGFNQPQHF.

The chain employs TRBV29-1 and TRBJ2-3, with 9 bases fitting TRBD2. This CDR3 is 14 amino acids long. J gave up 7 bases and V 2 bases, and 7 bases lay outside the gene matches. From germline, CDR1 is SQVTM and CDR2 ANQGSEA. CDR3 sequence reads: CSVEPAGGGNTQYF. DNA for the CDR3: TGCAGCGTTGAACCAGCGGGAGGAGGAAATACGCAGTATTTT.

This chain connects TRBV18 to TRBJ2-5; the match to TRBD2 covers 7 bases. The better agreement between TRBJ2-7 and the DNA end casts doubt on the J call. The CDR3 has 16 amino acids. Germline CDR1 reads KGHSH; CDR2 reads LQKENI. CDR3 nucleotide sequence: TGTGCCAGCTCACCACCGGGGGGGAGGGAAGGGAACGAGCAGTACTTC. Protein: CASSPPGGREGNEQYF.